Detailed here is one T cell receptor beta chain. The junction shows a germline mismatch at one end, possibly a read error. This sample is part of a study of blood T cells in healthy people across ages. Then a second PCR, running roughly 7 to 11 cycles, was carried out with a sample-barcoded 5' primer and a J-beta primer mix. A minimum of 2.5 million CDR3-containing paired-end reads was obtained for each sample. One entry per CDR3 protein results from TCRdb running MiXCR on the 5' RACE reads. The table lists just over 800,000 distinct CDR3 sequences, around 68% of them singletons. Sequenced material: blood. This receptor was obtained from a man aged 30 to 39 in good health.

The CDR3 region has the DNA TGCGCCAGCAGCTTGAGTGTAGAGACCCAGTACTTC. Encoded protein: CASSLSVETQYF. The chain employs TRBV12-3 or TRBV12-4 and TRBJ2-5; D gene ambiguous. This CDR3 is 12 amino acids long.